This T cell receptor (beta chain) was recorded in a study of blood T cell repertoires in COVID-19. Study-wide background: Samples representing acute and convalescent COVID-19 were sourced from the United States, Italy and Spain.

CDR3 length: 12 residues. The V end was cut by 3 bases, the J end by 7 bases, with 9 bases between. Libraries were prepared by immunoSEQ multiplex PCR; TCRdb keeps only in-frame clonotypes and omits some of them. The sample shows some 240,000 clones, 75% to 90% of them seen only once. The sequence came from a woman aged 55 to 70 with active or convalescent COVID-19. Sequencing input: peripheral blood. The V and J genes are TRBV12-3 or TRBV12-4 and TRBJ2-5; a possible D gene is TRBD2 (6 bases). The CDR3 protein is CASSFVGGTQYF. The DNA for the CDR3 is TGTGCCAGCAGTTTTGTCGGGGGGACCCAGTACTTC.